These 12 T cell receptor beta chains share one sample of origin, sequenced in a study of T cells expressing NK-cell markers. TCRdb reprocessed the 5' RACE reads and stores each CDR3 protein as one record, lacking DNA. This repertoire includes 350,000 to 400,000 distinct CDR3 sequences. Sequencing was performed on blood T cells: a sorted CD56 or NKG2C T cell subset, CD4+ or CD8+ T cells, or bulk PBMC T cells (not recorded which). The source is a woman aged 50 to 60 in good health.

The genes are TRBV11-2 and TRBJ2-4; TCRdb designates TRBD1, a call that cannot be tested without DNA. The CDR3 sequence is 17 residues long. CDR1 and CDR2 from the germline V gene are SGHAT and FQNNGV. CDR3 amino acids: CASSLVRVFGEQDIQYF.

The genes are TRBV20-1 and TRBJ1-1; the TCRdb call, TRBD1, lacks DNA for checking. CDR3 size: 14 residues. Germline V CDR1 and CDR2: DFQATT, SNEGSKA (reference sequence). The CDR3 spells CSARQGRGSTEAFF.

This sequence joins TRBV24-1 and TRBJ2-2; TCRdb's assignment of TRBD2 cannot be checked, as there is no DNA. CDR3 length: 12 amino acids. Germline V gene lookup returns CDR1 KGHDR and CDR2 SFDVKD. The CDR3: CATGWGDGELFF.

The rearrangement joins TRBV27 to TRBJ1-2; the TCRdb call, TRBD1, lacks DNA for checking. Germline assignment: CDR1 MNHEY and CDR2 SMNVEV (reference sequence). This CDR3 spans 14 amino acids. CDR3 region: CASSDAPWDYGYTF.

The chain combines TRBV5-1 with TRBJ1-5. Looked up from germline, CDR1 is SGHRS and CDR2 is YFSETQ. This CDR3 region has 15 residues. CDR3 amino acids: CASSYRGRPDQPQHF. Combining the CDR3 with reference TRBV5-1 and TRBJ1-5 gives the whole variable domain KAGVTQTPRYLIKTRGQQVTLSCSPISGHRSVSWYQQTPGQGLQFLFEYFSETQRNKGNFPGRFSGRQFSNSRSEMNVSTLELGDSALYLCASSYRGRPDQPQHFGDGTRLSIL.

The chain joins TRBV11-2 to TRBJ2-1; absent DNA, TCRdb's TRBD2 call cannot be checked. The CDR3 loop spans 16 amino acids. CDR1 is SGHAT and CDR2 is FQNNGV in the germline V gene. Here the CDR3 reads CASSISREGQYNEQFF.

V usage is TRBV4-1 and J usage is TRBJ1-1; the TRBD1 assignment by TCRdb is unverifiable without DNA. CDR1 and CDR2 from the germline V gene are MGHRA and YSYEKL. The length of the CDR3 is 14 residues. The CDR3 reads CASSQDRGGTEAFF.

V is TRBV12-3 or TRBV12-4 and J is TRBJ2-5; TCRdb reports TRBD2, a call that lacks DNA to check it against. The CDR3 sequence is 13 residues long. CDR3: CASRRLGWETQYF.

The gene calls are TRBV12-3 or TRBV12-4 and TRBJ2-7; TCRdb's D call of TRBD1 is untestable without DNA. The CDR3 spans 15 residues. CDR3 in amino acids: CASSPLGGSGYEQYF.

The chain has TRBV3-1 and TRBJ2-1; with no DNA, the TCRdb D assignment of TRBD2 cannot be verified. This CDR3 contains 12 residues. Germline CDR1 and CDR2: LGHDT and YNNKEL (reference sequence). Here the CDR3 reads CASSQVGRELFF.

V gene TRBV28 combines with J gene TRBJ2-1. Germline V CDR1 and CDR2: MDHEN, SYDVKM. This CDR3 region has 14 residues. The CDR3 reads CASSLEFKYNEQFF.

The gene calls are TRBV6-5 and TRBJ1-2. Germline CDR1 and CDR2: MNHEY and SVGAGI. This CDR3 region has 13 residues. CDR3 sequence reads: CASSLQEDYGYTF.